The entry that follows covers one T cell receptor beta chain sequence. The target of this receptor is not known. No qualities accompany the bases; no much larger clone lies one base away. The protocol used for the library was 5' RACE. Sequencing was carried out with an Illumina HiSeq 2500. A second PCR of roughly 6 to 11 cycles was run with a J-beta primer mix and a sample-barcoded 5' primer. A unique molecular identifier was introduced onto each TCR beta cDNA molecule by a template-switch 5' adaptor carrying 12 random nucleotides. Each sample yielded at least 3 million CDR3-containing paired-end reads. First-strand cDNA was synthesized from all RNA with the Mint cDNA synthesis kit, primed by a TRBC-specific oligonucleotide. After uracil-DNA glycosylase treatment, a first 18-cycle PCR used universal primers M1SS and BC2_uni_R on all cDNA. Under the source paper's analysis protocol: Normalization of each sample was performed by random selection of 1 million high-quality reads, each carrying a distinct molecular identifier. Instead of being binned into consensus sequences, reads with shared molecular identifiers were discarded. CDR3 identification, clonotype clustering and error correction used MiTCR with a Q25 quality threshold and the strictest error-elimination algorithm. A nonparametric unseen species model with Euler transformation was used to estimate lower-bound total TCR beta diversity. TCRdb trimmed the raw reads at Q25, called clones with MiXCR and kept productive beta chains. Identical CDR3 proteins give one entry, which carries the most common genes and DNA. The V and J calls shown here were made by TCRdb, not taken from the authors' results. This sample has hundreds of thousands of distinct CDR3 sequences in its table, and 60% to 80% of those were observed once. The ten most abundant clones make up about 27% of the sample.

The data stem from a study of blood T cells in healthy people across ages (dated by TCRdb to the mid-2010s). A note on the overall study: In model experiments, template switching captured about one uniquely barcoded TCR beta cDNA molecule for every two T cells. To avoid experimental bias, donors of different ages were distributed randomly across sequencing lanes. Using deep sequencing normalized with unique cDNA molecular identifiers, the study measured how TCR beta repertoire diversity changes with age. Two additional independent replicas of 1 million unique cDNA reads from the same blood draw were analyzed for two donors (one aged 18 to 30 and one aged 80 or older). Four age groups were formed from the donors: young (average approximately 17 years), middle-aged (around 40), aged (62) and long-lived (about 80).

Overall results and qualifications from the work: Observed TCR beta diversity per million T cells fell roughly linearly with age, and a significant reduction was already apparent by age about 38. Since profiling was done on bulk unsorted PBMCs, naive and antigen-experienced compartments could not be conclusively compared. Donor CMV infection status was unknown, potentially confounding age-related changes in expanded clonotypes. Compared with the aged group, the long-lived group had more naive CD4+ T cells, fewer expanded clones and increased TCR diversity, suggesting age selection. Estimates of total diversity from one million sequenced T cells were regarded as lower bounds and underestimates. The percentage of naive T cells measured by flow cytometry correlated strongly with observed TCR beta diversity.

Systemically healthy Caucasian individuals from Russia, 39 in total and aged roughly 6 to 100 years, were included as donors. Roughly 10 milliliters of peripheral blood were drawn from each donor into EDTA-treated Vacutainer tubes. PBMCs were isolated by Ficoll-Paque density-gradient centrifugation, with at least 6 million obtained per sample. Total RNA, at least 6 micrograms per sample, was extracted from PBMCs with Trizol reagent. The percentages of naive CD45RAhigh/CD27high T cells were determined by flow cytometry on a PBMC aliquot from every donor. CDR1 and CDR2 were assigned from the germline V gene as MNHEY and SVGAGI. From its cysteine to its phenylalanine, the CDR3 spans 14 amino acids. CDR3 DNA only is kept here, 42 bases in frame from base 1. Trimmed from V: 6 bases; trimmed from J: 7 bases; junction bases lacking a gene match: 4.

This receptor chain uses TRBV6-5 and TRBJ1-6, with TRBD1 identical over 9 junction bases. This clonotype was obtained from a man aged 25-40 years in good health. Sequenced: blood. The CDR3 reads as follows: CASRSQGANSPLHF. The nucleotides are TGTGCCAGCAGATCACAGGGGGCGAATTCACCCCTCCACTTT.